The 10 T cell receptor beta chains presented below share a single source sample, sequenced in a study of T cell responses to AZD1222 COVID-19 vaccine (dated by TCRdb to the early 2020s). The library was obtained by the immunoSEQ multiplex PCR assay. TCRdb holds this immuneACCESS table with in-frame rearrangements only. Some clones are missing; in checked studies, unresolved V genes explain under half, and the rest has no known cause. This sample comprises fewer than 200,000 clones, around 89% of them detected only once. Clones ranked in the top ten supply 4% to 4.5% of the sample. Interpreted using the paper, the time point label stands for: about 28 days (+/-7) after the second vaccine dose. The sample's treatment or condition label is to be understood as: meningococcal conjugate vaccine given as trial control. The source was peripheral blood, collected 28 days after the second dose of the MenACWY control vaccine. The receptors were sampled from an adult who received the MenACWY meningococcal vaccine as a control.

A single count supports this clone. The chain employs TRBV18 and TRBJ2-3; no reliable D call. Germline V gene lookup returns CDR1 KGHSH and CDR2 LQKENI. The CDR3 runs 17 residues. V lost 2 bases and J 2 bases, leaving 17 bases between the germline ends. DNA of the CDR3: TGTGCCAGCTCACCAGTAGTGGGCGGTGGGATCACAGATACGCAGTATTTT. This sequence encodes CASSPVVGGGITDTQYF.

V is TRBV7-9 and J is TRBJ2-2; no clear D gene. CDR1 and CDR2 from the germline V gene are SEHNR and FQNEAQ (reference sequence). Trimming removed 2 bases at V and 7 bases at J, with 8 bases between. This CDR3 has 13 residues. The CDR3 bases are TGTGCCAGCAGCTTATCGGTTGACGGGGAGCTGTTTTTT. Amino acid sequence: CASSLSVDGELFF.

This rearrangement joins TRBV9 to TRBJ1-1; TRBD1 is a possible D gene (6 bases). The CDR3 totals 12 residues. Germline CDR1 is SGDLS and CDR2 is YYNGEE. The V gene lost 3 bases and the J gene lost 5 bases, with 8 bases spanning the gap. The CDR3 sequence is CASSGGGTEAFF. As DNA, the CDR3 is TGTGCCAGCAGCGGAGGGGGTACTGAAGCTTTCTTT. Filled out from reference TRBV9 and TRBJ1-1, the complete variable domain reads DSGVTQTPKHLITATGQRVTLRCSPRSGDLSVYWYQQSLDQGLQFLIQYYNGEERAKGNILERFSAQQFPDLHSELNLSSLELGDSALYFCASSGGGTEAFFGQGTRLTVV.

The V and J genes are TRBV5-6 and TRBJ1-5, with TRBD1 matching over 8 bases. CDR3 size: 14 residues. V gave up 5 bases and J gave up 5 bases; unmatched junction bases: 6. Per the germline V gene, CDR1 is SGHDT and CDR2 is YYEEEE. Here the CDR3 DNA reads TGTGCCAGCAGTTATGGACAGGGAGATCAGCCCCAGCATTTT. It yields the protein CASSYGQGDQPQHF.

V and J are TRBV18 and TRBJ2-2; D may be TRBD2 (5 bases). Looked up from germline, CDR1 is KGHSH and CDR2 is LQKENI. CDR3 length equals 14 residues. V was trimmed by 3 bases and J by 0 bases, leaving 5 bases between them. The CDR3 spells CASSPGTNTGELFF. In DNA, the CDR3 is TGTGCCAGCTCACCCGGGACGAACACCGGGGAGCTGTTTTTT.

The V gene is TRBV4-3, the J gene TRBJ1-4; D call uncertain. Germline V gene sequence: CDR1 LGHNA, CDR2 YSLEER. Between the trimmed V and J ends, which lost 1 base and 0 bases, there was a span of 12 bases. The CDR3 extends over 17 amino acids. The CDR3, as DNA: TGCGCCAGCAGCCAAGGCGATTGGGAGACAACTAATGAAAAACTGTTTTTT. It translates to CASSQGDWETTNEKLFF.

The rearrangement joins TRBV9 to TRBJ2-3, with 10 bases matching TRBD2. Germline V lookup: CDR1 SGDLS, CDR2 YYNGEE. The CDR3 runs to 20 residues. The trim removed 0 bases at V and 2 bases at J, leaving 15 bases unmatched. CDR3 coding DNA: TGTGCCAGCAGCGTAGGGGTTAGGGCTAGCGGGAGTCCTTACACAGATACGCAGTATTTT. It translates to CASSVGVRASGSPYTDTQYF.

This chain connects TRBV10-3 to TRBJ2-1, with TRBD2 matching over 9 bases. The CDR3 extends over 14 amino acids. J lost 4 bases, V lost 5 bases, and 3 bases had no gene match. Germline loops: CDR1 ENHRY, CDR2 SYGVKD. In DNA, the CDR3 is TGTGCCATCAGTTGGACTAGCGCGTACAATGAGCAGTTCTTC. Translating gives CAISWTSAYNEQFF.

The chain has TRBV12-3 or TRBV12-4 and TRBJ1-1; D is ambiguous. V lost 6 bases, J lost 5 bases, and 10 bases lay in between. This CDR3 has 12 amino acids. CDR3 coding DNA: TGTGCCAGCAGAGGAGACTCAACTGAAGCTTTCTTT. Its protein is CASRGDSTEAFF.

This clone was counted a few times. V gene TRBV12-3 or TRBV12-4 combines with J gene TRBJ1-1; D gene unclear. The CDR3 is 11 residues long. V lost 6 bases, J lost 10 bases, and 12 bases lay in between. The CDR3, as DNA: TGTGCCAGCAGCAGAGACGGTCCAGCTTTCTTT. Its protein product is CASSRDGPAFF.